This is a list of T cell receptor beta chains from one sample in a study of shared clonotypes between healthy human individuals. This table comes from immunoSEQ multiplex PCR, and its TCRdb copy is limited to in-frame clones, with some not included. Counted here are about 2.4 million clones, over 85% occurring once; the ten biggest clones make up 0.35% to 0.45%. The sample taken for sequencing was naive CD4+ T cells from PBMCs. Every receptor here comes from a man in his late teens or twenties in good health. Some clones in this sample may be carry-over from other donors' samples. Each CDR3 is given with its conserved first and last residue. The D gene is left open where the match is weak. Clone size appears in some rows only: once, few, many, or a class for an expanded clone.

j_call: TRBJ2-5
v_call: TRBV4-2
clone_size: -
d_call: TRBD2
cdr3_aa: CASSQGTSGIGETQYF
cdr3_nt: TGTGCCAGCAGCCAAGGGACTAGCGGGATTGGGGAGACCCAGTACTTC

j_call: TRBJ2-7
v_call: TRBV27
clone_size: -
d_call: -
cdr3_aa: CASSPRLGVLYEQYF
cdr3_nt: TGTGCCAGCAGTCCACGACTAGGAGTCCTCTACGAGCAGTACTTC

j_call: TRBJ1-6
v_call: TRBV25-1
clone_size: -
d_call: -
cdr3_aa: CASSELGASYSPLHF
cdr3_nt: TGTGCCAGCAGTGAATTGGGGGCCAGTTACTCACCCCTCCACTTT

j_call: TRBJ1-5
v_call: TRBV28
clone_size: -
d_call: TRBD1
cdr3_aa: CASSGGQGANWGNQPQHF
cdr3_nt: TGTGCCAGCAGTGGGGGGCAGGGGGCGAACTGGGGCAATCAGCCCCAGCATTTT

j_call: TRBJ1-2
v_call: TRBV27
clone_size: once
d_call: TRBD1
cdr3_aa: CASSPLTGGDGYTF
cdr3_nt: TGTGCCAGCAGTCCCCTGACAGGGGGCGATGGCTACACCTTC

j_call: TRBJ2-4
v_call: TRBV18
clone_size: -
d_call: TRBD1
cdr3_aa: CASSPYGTATSRGKNIQYF
cdr3_nt: TGTGCCAGCTCTCCCTATGGGACAGCTACCTCGAGGGGCAAAAACATTCAGTACTTC

j_call: TRBJ1-1
v_call: TRBV28
clone_size: -
d_call: TRBD1
cdr3_aa: CASSFLKGAGVEAFF
cdr3_nt: TGTGCCAGCAGTTTTCTGAAGGGGGCAGGGGTTGAAGCTTTCTTT

j_call: TRBJ2-2
v_call: TRBV18
clone_size: -
d_call: -
cdr3_aa: CASSPFLGVTGELFF
cdr3_nt: TGTGCCAGCTCACCATTCTTGGGAGTTACCGGGGAGCTGTTTTTT

j_call: TRBJ1-2
v_call: TRBV20-1
clone_size: -
d_call: -
cdr3_aa: CSARLEGGYTF
cdr3_nt: TGCAGTGCTCGCCTCGAGGGTGGCTACACCTTC

j_call: TRBJ2-7
v_call: TRBV11-2
clone_size: -
d_call: TRBD1
cdr3_aa: CASRPGRGTGVREQYF
cdr3_nt: TGTGCCAGCAGACCCGGGCGGGGGACAGGGGTTCGCGAGCAGTACTTC

j_call: TRBJ1-4
v_call: TRBV5-6
clone_size: once
d_call: TRBD1
cdr3_aa: CASSTTGGDEKLFF
cdr3_nt: TGTGCCAGCTCCACGACAGGGGGGGATGAAAAACTGTTTTTT

j_call: TRBJ2-7
v_call: TRBV5-8
clone_size: -
d_call: -
cdr3_aa: CASSRLRGPGNNF
cdr3_nt: TGTGCCAGCAGCCGACTCCGGGGGCCAGGGAACAATTTC

j_call: TRBJ2-7
v_call: TRBV18
clone_size: -
d_call: TRBD1
cdr3_aa: CASSPPGQGISYEQYF
cdr3_nt: TGTGCCAGCTCACCACCGGGACAGGGGATCTCCTACGAGCAGTACTTC

j_call: TRBJ2-5
v_call: TRBV2
clone_size: -
d_call: -
cdr3_aa: CASSEYAQETQYF
cdr3_nt: TGTGCCAGCAGTGAATACGCACAAGAGACCCAGTACTTC

j_call: TRBJ2-7
v_call: TRBV19
clone_size: -
d_call: TRBD2
cdr3_aa: CASRKNGASGRNEQYF
cdr3_nt: TGTGCCAGTAGGAAGAATGGGGCTAGCGGGAGGAATGAGCAGTACTTC

j_call: TRBJ2-7
v_call: TRBV2
clone_size: -
d_call: TRBD1
cdr3_aa: CASRLDREGEYF
cdr3_nt: TGTGCCAGCAGGTTAGACAGGGAAGGCGAGTACTTC

j_call: TRBJ1-4
v_call: TRBV7-9
clone_size: -
d_call: -
cdr3_aa: CATPTGDNEKLFF
cdr3_nt: TGTGCCACCCCAACCGGGGATAATGAAAAACTGTTTTTT

j_call: TRBJ2-3
v_call: TRBV6-5
clone_size: -
d_call: -
cdr3_aa: CASSYYGDTDTQYF
cdr3_nt: TGTGCCAGCAGTTACTATGGGGACACAGATACGCAGTATTTT

j_call: TRBJ2-7
v_call: TRBV28
clone_size: -
d_call: -
cdr3_aa: CASITGASLSSYEQYF
cdr3_nt: TGTGCCAGCATCACGGGGGCCAGCCTAAGCTCCTACGAGCAGTACTTC

j_call: TRBJ1-2
v_call: TRBV2
clone_size: few
d_call: -
cdr3_aa: CASSADGLGYGYTF
cdr3_nt: TGTGCCAGCAGTGCAGATGGATTGGGGTATGGCTACACCTTC

j_call: TRBJ2-1
v_call: TRBV7-2
clone_size: -
d_call: TRBD1
cdr3_aa: CASRFTGTVFNEQFF
cdr3_nt: TGTGCCAGCAGGTTCACCGGGACAGTCTTCAATGAGCAGTTCTTC

j_call: TRBJ2-1
v_call: TRBV30
clone_size: -
d_call: TRBD2
cdr3_aa: CAWAPSGAYNEQFF
cdr3_nt: TGTGCCTGGGCCCCTAGCGGAGCCTACAATGAGCAGTTCTTC

j_call: TRBJ2-1
v_call: TRBV6-4
clone_size: -
d_call: TRBD1
cdr3_aa: CASSEQGAYNEQFF
cdr3_nt: TGTGCCAGCAGTGAACAGGGGGCCTACAATGAGCAGTTCTTC

j_call: TRBJ1-4
v_call: TRBV4-3
clone_size: -
d_call: -
cdr3_aa: CASSQETRGKLFF
cdr3_nt: TGCGCCAGCAGCCAAGAGACTAGGGGAAAACTGTTTTTT

j_call: TRBJ1-4
v_call: TRBV28
clone_size: -
d_call: -
cdr3_aa: CASSLKGWQLFF
cdr3_nt: TGTGCCAGCAGTTTAAAGGGATGGCAACTGTTTTTT

j_call: TRBJ1-5
v_call: TRBV19
clone_size: -
d_call: -
cdr3_aa: CASRYDPSAIYQPQHF
cdr3_nt: TGTGCCAGTAGATACGATCCCTCGGCGATTTATCAGCCCCAGCATTTT

j_call: TRBJ2-1
v_call: TRBV7-2
clone_size: -
d_call: TRBD2
cdr3_aa: CASSLAGRTSGLYNEQFF
cdr3_nt: TGTGCCAGCAGCTTAGCGGGACGGACTAGCGGACTCTACAATGAGCAGTTCTTC

j_call: TRBJ2-2
v_call: TRBV15
clone_size: few
d_call: -
cdr3_aa: CATSLGGFTGELFF
cdr3_nt: TGTGCCACCTCTCTAGGAGGGTTCACCGGGGAGCTGTTTTTT

j_call: TRBJ1-2
v_call: TRBV21-1
clone_size: -
d_call: -
cdr3_aa: CASSKNHSHGGPCGYTF
cdr3_nt: TGTGCCAGCAGCAAAAATCACTCCCATGGGGGGCCTTGTGGCTACACCTTC

j_call: TRBJ1-2
v_call: TRBV28
clone_size: -
d_call: -
cdr3_aa: CASLTGADYGYTF
cdr3_nt: TGTGCCAGCCTTACAGGAGCCGACTATGGCTACACCTTC

j_call: TRBJ1-2
v_call: TRBV20-1
clone_size: -
d_call: TRBD1
cdr3_aa: CSASRGEGYTF
cdr3_nt: TGCAGTGCGAGCAGGGGGGAAGGCTACACCTTC

j_call: TRBJ2-7
v_call: TRBV6-1
clone_size: -
d_call: -
cdr3_aa: CASAVLGYEQYF
cdr3_nt: TGTGCCAGCGCGGTATTGGGGTACGAGCAGTACTTC

j_call: TRBJ2-1
v_call: TRBV6-5
clone_size: once
d_call: TRBD2
cdr3_aa: CASSYSLADYNEQFF
cdr3_nt: TGTGCCAGCAGTTACTCCCTAGCGGACTACAATGAGCAGTTCTTC

j_call: TRBJ2-5
v_call: TRBV6-5
clone_size: -
d_call: -
cdr3_aa: CASSPPPGTETQYF
cdr3_nt: TGTGCCAGCAGCCCCCCCCCGGGAACGGAGACCCAGTACTTC

j_call: TRBJ1-1
v_call: TRBV30
clone_size: -
d_call: -
cdr3_aa: CAWSVQTGRAFF
cdr3_nt: TGTGCCTGGAGTGTCCAGACAGGTCGGGCTTTCTTT

j_call: TRBJ2-5
v_call: TRBV29-1
clone_size: -
d_call: TRBD2
cdr3_aa: CSVGSLGLANWAQYF
cdr3_nt: TGCAGCGTAGGTTCACTGGGACTAGCAAACTGGGCCCAGTACTTC

j_call: TRBJ2-7
v_call: TRBV28
clone_size: -
d_call: TRBD2
cdr3_aa: CATTSSYEQYF
cdr3_nt: TGTGCCACGACTAGCAGCTACGAGCAGTACTTC

j_call: TRBJ1-2
v_call: TRBV18
clone_size: -
d_call: TRBD1
cdr3_aa: CASSPRGDSTYGYTF
cdr3_nt: TGTGCCAGCTCACCCCGAGGGGACAGCACCTATGGCTACACCTTC

j_call: TRBJ1-5
v_call: TRBV6-1
clone_size: -
d_call: -
cdr3_aa: CASSRVEPQHF
cdr3_nt: TGTGCCAGCAGTCGAGTCGAACCCCAGCATTTT

j_call: TRBJ2-2
v_call: TRBV5-1
clone_size: -
d_call: TRBD2
cdr3_aa: CASRPGLGEAGELFF
cdr3_nt: TGCGCCAGCAGGCCCGGACTAGGGGAGGCCGGGGAGCTGTTTTTT

j_call: TRBJ2-7
v_call: TRBV5-6
clone_size: -
d_call: TRBD2
cdr3_aa: CASSLERRGEQYF
cdr3_nt: TGTGCCAGCAGCTTGGAGAGGCGGGGGGAGCAGTACTTC

j_call: TRBJ1-2
v_call: TRBV6-5
clone_size: -
d_call: -
cdr3_aa: CASGNSLTNYGYTF
cdr3_nt: TGTGCCAGCGGCAATTCCCTTACTAACTATGGCTACACCTTC

j_call: TRBJ1-4
v_call: TRBV18
clone_size: -
d_call: -
cdr3_aa: CASSLNRDPEKLFF
cdr3_nt: TGTGCCAGCTCACTCAACCGGGACCCTGAAAAACTGTTTTTT

j_call: TRBJ2-1
v_call: TRBV11-2
clone_size: -
d_call: -
cdr3_aa: CASSLEYLGFSYNEQFF
cdr3_nt: TGTGCCAGCAGCTTAGAGTATTTAGGGTTCTCCTACAATGAGCAGTTCTTC

j_call: TRBJ1-3
v_call: TRBV7-2
clone_size: -
d_call: -
cdr3_aa: CASSIGSGNTIYF
cdr3_nt: TGTGCCAGCAGCATCGGCTCTGGAAACACCATATATTTT

j_call: TRBJ2-7
v_call: TRBV6-6
clone_size: -
d_call: -
cdr3_aa: CASSPHPYYEQYF
cdr3_nt: TGTGCCAGCAGCCCCCACCCATACTACGAGCAGTACTTC